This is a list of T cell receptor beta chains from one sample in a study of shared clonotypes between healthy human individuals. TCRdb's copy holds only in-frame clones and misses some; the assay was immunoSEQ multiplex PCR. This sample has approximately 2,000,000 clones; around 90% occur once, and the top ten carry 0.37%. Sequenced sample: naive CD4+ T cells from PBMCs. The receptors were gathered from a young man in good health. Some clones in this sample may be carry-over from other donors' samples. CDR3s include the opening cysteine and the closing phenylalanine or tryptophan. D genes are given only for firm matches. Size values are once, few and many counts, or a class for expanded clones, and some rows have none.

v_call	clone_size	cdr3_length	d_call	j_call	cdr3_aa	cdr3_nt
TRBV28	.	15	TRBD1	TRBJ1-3	CASSFGQGFGNTIYF	TGTGCCAGCAGTTTCGGACAGGGGTTTGGAAACACCATATATTTT
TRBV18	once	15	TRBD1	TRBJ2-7	CASSPAGQAKYEQYF	TGTGCCAGCTCACCCGCGGGACAGGCCAAATACGAGCAGTACTTC
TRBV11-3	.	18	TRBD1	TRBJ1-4	CASSLVPGTGITNEKLFF	TGTGCCAGCAGCTTAGTTCCCGGGACAGGGATAACTAATGAAAAACTGTTTTTT
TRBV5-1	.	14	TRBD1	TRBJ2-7	CASSLVTGENEQYF	TGCGCCAGCAGCTTGGTGACAGGGGAAAACGAGCAGTACTTC
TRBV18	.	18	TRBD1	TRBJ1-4	CASSPARQGLTTNEKLFF	TGTGCCAGCTCACCGGCCCGACAGGGGCTGACAACTAATGAAAAACTGTTTTTT
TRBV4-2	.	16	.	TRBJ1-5	CASSQEWGESNQPQHF	TGTGCCAGCAGCCAAGAGTGGGGAGAGAGCAATCAGCCCCAGCATTTT
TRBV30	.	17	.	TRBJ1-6	CAWSVRRGSSYNSPLHF	TGTGCCTGGAGTGTACGCAGGGGAAGCTCCTATAATTCACCCCTCCACTTT
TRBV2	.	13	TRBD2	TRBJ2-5	CATQREPQETQYF	TGTGCCACCCAGCGGGAGCCTCAAGAGACCCAGTACTTC
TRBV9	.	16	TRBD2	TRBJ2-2	CASSAASGRNTGELFF	TGTGCCAGCAGCGCAGCTAGCGGGAGGAACACCGGGGAGCTGTTTTTT
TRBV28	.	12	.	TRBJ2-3	CATGGSTDTQYF	TGTGCCACCGGCGGTAGCACAGATACGCAGTATTTT
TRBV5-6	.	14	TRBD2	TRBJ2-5	CASSLGGREETQYF	TGTGCCAGCAGCTTGGGAGGGAGGGAAGAGACCCAGTACTTC
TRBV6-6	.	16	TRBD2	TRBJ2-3	CASSSGLAGLTDTQYF	TGTGCCAGCAGTTCGGGACTAGCGGGACTCACAGATACGCAGTATTTT
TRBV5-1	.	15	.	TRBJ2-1	CASSLDSGSYNEQFF	TGCGCCAGCAGCTTGGATTCGGGGTCCTACAATGAGCAGTTCTTC
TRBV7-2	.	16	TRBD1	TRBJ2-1	CASSFFRTGANNEQFF	TGTGCCAGCAGCTTCTTTCGAACAGGGGCGAACAATGAGCAGTTCTTC
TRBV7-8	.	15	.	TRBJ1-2	CASSLESAGIYGYTF	TGTGCCAGCAGCTTAGAATCGGCGGGGATCTATGGCTACACCTTC
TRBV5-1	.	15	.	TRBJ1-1	CASSFGAQGNTEAFF	TGCGCCAGCAGCTTCGGGGCACAGGGGAACACTGAAGCTTTCTTT
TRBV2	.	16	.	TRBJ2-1	CAGKRVADSSYNEQFF	TGTGCCGGTAAAAGGGTAGCGGATAGCTCCTACAATGAGCAGTTCTTC
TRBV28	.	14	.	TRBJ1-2	CASSAGTSVSSYTF	TGTGCCAGCAGCGCCGGAACATCGGTTTCGAGCTACACCTTC
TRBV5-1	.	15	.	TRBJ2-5	CASSSFSGAEETQYF	TGCGCCAGCAGCTCGTTTTCAGGGGCAGAAGAGACCCAGTACTTC
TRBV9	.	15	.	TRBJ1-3	CASSVDGSSGNTIYF	TGTGCCAGCAGCGTCGACGGGAGCTCTGGAAACACCATATATTTT
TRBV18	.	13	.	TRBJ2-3	CATTSANTDTQYF	TGTGCCACTACCTCCGCGAACACAGATACGCAGTATTTT
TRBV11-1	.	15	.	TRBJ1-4	CASSEVTGTAEKLFF	TGTGCCAGCAGCGAAGTAACAGGGACGGCTGAAAAACTGTTTTTT
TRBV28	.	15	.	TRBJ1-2	CASTSEARGYYGYTF	TGTGCCAGCACCTCCGAAGCTAGGGGCTACTATGGCTACACCTTC
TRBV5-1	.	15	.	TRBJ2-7	CASSLGGREAYEQYF	TGCGCCAGCAGCTTGGGTGGACGAGAAGCCTACGAGCAGTACTTC
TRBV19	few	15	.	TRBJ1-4	CASSPWEELNEKLFF	TGTGCCAGTAGTCCCTGGGAGGAGCTTAATGAAAAACTGTTTTTT
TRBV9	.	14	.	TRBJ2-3	CASSVEDSTDTQYF	TGTGCCAGCAGCGTAGAGGACAGCACAGATACGCAGTATTTT
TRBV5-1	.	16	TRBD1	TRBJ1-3	CASSGGQGSSGNTIYF	TGCGCCAGCAGCGGGGGACAGGGCAGCTCTGGAAACACCATATATTTT
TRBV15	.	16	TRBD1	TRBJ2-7	CATSRWDRSGLYEQYF	TGTGCCACCAGCAGATGGGACAGATCGGGCCTCTACGAGCAGTACTTC
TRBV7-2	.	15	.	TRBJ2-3	CASSSRRGGTDTQYF	TGTGCCAGCAGCTCCCGGAGGGGTGGCACAGATACGCAGTATTTT
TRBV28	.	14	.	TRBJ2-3	CASSRRISTDTQYF	TGTGCCAGCAGCAGACGGATTAGCACAGATACGCAGTATTTT
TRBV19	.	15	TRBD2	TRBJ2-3	CASSVAGGPGDTQYF	TGTGCCAGTAGTGTAGCGGGAGGGCCGGGGGATACGCAGTATTTT
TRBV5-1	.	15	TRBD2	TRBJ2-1	CASSRLAGGYNEQFF	TGCGCCAGCAGCCGACTAGCGGGGGGTTACAATGAGCAGTTCTTC
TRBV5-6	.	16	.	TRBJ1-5	CASSLTGLDLSQPQHF	TGTGCCAGCAGCTTAACCGGGCTCGACCTTTCTCAGCCCCAGCATTTT
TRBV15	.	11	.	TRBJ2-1	CATSAFAVQFF	TGTGCCACCAGCGCGTTTGCGGTGCAGTTCTTC
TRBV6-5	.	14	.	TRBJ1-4	CASSPLGRNEKLFF	TGTGCCAGCAGTCCCCTCGGGAGAAATGAAAAACTGTTTTTT
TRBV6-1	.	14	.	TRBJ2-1	CASKPGQAYNEQFF	TGTGCCAGTAAACCCGGCCAGGCCTACAATGAGCAGTTCTTC
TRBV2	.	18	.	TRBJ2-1	CASSPGFGGMRSYNEQFF	TGTGCCAGCAGTCCGGGGTTCGGCGGGATGCGCTCCTACAATGAGCAGTTCTTC